This TCR beta chain was sequenced in a study of blood T cell repertoires in COVID-19. V lost 5 bases, J lost 3 bases, and 5 bases stayed unmatched. This CDR3 has 14 residues. Germline V lookup: CDR1 SGHVS, CDR2 FQNEAQ. Profiling relied on immunoSEQ multiplex PCR, and the TCRdb table lists in-frame clones only, not all of them. The table shows roughly 76,000 clones, with approximately 90% occurring only once. Sequencing was done on a sample of peripheral blood. This TCR came from a woman aged 55-69 years with active COVID-19. V gene TRBV7-8 combines with J gene TRBJ1-1; 8 bases are shared with TRBD1. The CDR3 reads CASSRGQGHTEAFF. In DNA, the CDR3 is TGTGCCAGCAGCCGCGGACAGGGCCACACTGAAGCTTTCTTT.